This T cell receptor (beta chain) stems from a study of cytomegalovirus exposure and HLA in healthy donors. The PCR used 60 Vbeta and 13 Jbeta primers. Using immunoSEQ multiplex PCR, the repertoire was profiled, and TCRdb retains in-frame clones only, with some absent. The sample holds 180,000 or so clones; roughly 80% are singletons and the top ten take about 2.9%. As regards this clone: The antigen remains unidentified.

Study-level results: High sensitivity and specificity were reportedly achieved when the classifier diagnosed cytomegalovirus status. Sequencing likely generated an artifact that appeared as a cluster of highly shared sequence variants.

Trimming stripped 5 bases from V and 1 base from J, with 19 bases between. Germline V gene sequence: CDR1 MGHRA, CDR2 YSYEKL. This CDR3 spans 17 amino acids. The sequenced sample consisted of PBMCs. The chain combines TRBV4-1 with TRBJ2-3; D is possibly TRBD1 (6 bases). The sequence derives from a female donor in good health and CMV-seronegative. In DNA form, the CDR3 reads TGCGCCAGCAGCACAGGGTTTACAGGCGCACGCACAGATACGCAGTATTTT. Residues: CASSTGFTGARTDTQYF.